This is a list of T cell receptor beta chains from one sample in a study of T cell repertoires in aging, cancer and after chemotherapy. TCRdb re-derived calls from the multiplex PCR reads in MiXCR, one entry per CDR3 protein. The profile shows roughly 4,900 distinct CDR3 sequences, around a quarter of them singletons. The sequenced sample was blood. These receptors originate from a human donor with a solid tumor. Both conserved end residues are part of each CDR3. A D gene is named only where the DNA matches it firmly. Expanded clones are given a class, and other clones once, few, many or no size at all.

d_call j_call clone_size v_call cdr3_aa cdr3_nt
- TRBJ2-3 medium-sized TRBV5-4 CASSLSTDTQYF TGTGCCAGCAGCTTGAGCACAGATACGCAGTATTTT
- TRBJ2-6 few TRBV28 CASSLLGLSSGANVLTF TGTGCCAGCAGTTTATTAGGACTGAGCTCTGGGGCCAACGTCCTGACTTTC
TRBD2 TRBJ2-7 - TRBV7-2 CVGSGRSYEQYF TGTGTCGGGAGCGGGAGGTCCTACGAGCAGTACTTC
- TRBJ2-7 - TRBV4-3 CASSQGLQGSYEQYF TGCGCCAGCAGCCAAGGATTGCAGGGGTCCTACGAGCAGTACTTC
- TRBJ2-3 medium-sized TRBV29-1 CSAGLTGTSTDTQYF TGCAGCGCGGGCCTCACAGGGACCAGCACAGATACGCAGTATTTT
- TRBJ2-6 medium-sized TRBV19 CASSSRAQAGANVLTF TGTGCCAGTAGCTCCCGGGCCCAGGCTGGGGCCAACGTCCTGACTTTC
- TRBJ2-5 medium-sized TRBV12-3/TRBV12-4 CASSLSASETQYF TGTGCCAGCAGTTTGTCTGCTAGTGAGACCCAGTACTTC
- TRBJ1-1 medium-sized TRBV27 CASSLWAGWGAEAFF TGTGCCAGCAGTTTATGGGCAGGTTGGGGCGCTGAAGCTTTCTTT
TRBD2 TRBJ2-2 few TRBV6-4 CASSRTSGNTGELFF TGTGCCAGCAGTCGGACTAGCGGAAACACCGGGGAGCTGTTTTTT
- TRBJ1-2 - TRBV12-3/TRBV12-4 CASSPDGDYGYTF TGTGCCAGCAGCCCAGACGGGGACTATGGCTACACCTTC
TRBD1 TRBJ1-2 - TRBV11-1 CASSLEPGQGADGYTF TGTGCCAGCAGCCTCGAGCCGGGACAGGGGGCGGATGGCTACACCTTC
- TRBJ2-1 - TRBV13 CASGGGPARYNEQFF TGTGCCAGCGGGGGGGGCCCAGCAAGATACAATGAGCAGTTCTTC
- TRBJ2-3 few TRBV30 CARTGLTRGTDTQYF TGTGCGAGGACCGGGTTAACTAGGGGCACAGATACGCAGTATTTT